The 8 T cell receptor beta chains presented below share a single source sample, sequenced in a study of cytomegalovirus exposure and HLA in healthy donors. PCR was performed using 60 Vbeta and 13 Jbeta primers. The repertoire was sequenced with immunoSEQ multiplex PCR; TCRdb's copy has only in-frame clones and lacks some. The sample carries around 170,000 clones, roughly 80% recorded once. Input material: PBMCs. These receptors were taken from a man in his forties or fifties in good health and CMV-seropositive.

V gene TRBV30 combines with J gene TRBJ1-1; 8 nucleotides line up with TRBD1. Germline loops: CDR1 GTSNPN, CDR2 SVGIG (reference sequence). The CDR3 runs 13 residues. V shed 3 bases, J shed 5 bases, and the junction held 5 bases outside the gene matches. CDR3 DNA: TGTGCCTGGAGACCCAGGGGGCGGACTGAAGCTTTCTTT. Amino acids: CAWRPRGRTEAFF.

This chain connects TRBV7-2 to TRBJ1-2; D is unclear. Germline CDR1 reads SGHTA; CDR2 reads FQGNSA. V dropped 6 bases and J dropped 1 base, with 12 bases sitting between them. The CDR3 contains 14 residues. This CDR3 is CASSFPGDNYGYTF. The CDR3 nucleotides read TGTGCCAGCAGTTTCCCCGGAGATAACTATGGCTACACCTTC.

The V gene is TRBV5-1, the J gene TRBJ1-2; 10 positions match TRBD1. CDR1 is SGHRS, CDR2 YFSETQ, per germline. The CDR3 has 16 amino acids. The V and J ends lost 0 bases and 4 bases, in that order; junction bases with no gene match: 6. The CDR3 region has the DNA TGCGCCAGCAGCTTGGAGCCGGGACAGGGGCCCTATGGCTACACCTTC. Translated, it gives CASSLEPGQGPYGYTF.

V usage is TRBV18 and J usage is TRBJ1-1, with TRBD1 as a possible D gene (6 bases). Per the germline V gene, CDR1 is KGHSH and CDR2 is LQKENI. This CDR3 is built from 15 residues. V gave up 2 bases and J gave up 1 base, with 11 bases separating them. The CDR3 bases are TGTGCCAGCTCACCATTGCAGGGGCCGAACACTGAAGCTTTCTTT. Its translation: CASSPLQGPNTEAFF.

This clone was counted ten times or more. The gene calls are TRBV4-1 and TRBJ2-2; no firm D call. With 1 base removed from V and 7 bases from J, the gap between germline ends came to 19 bases. CDR1 is MGHRA and CDR2 is YSYEKL in the germline V gene. This CDR3 has 17 amino acids. CDR3 amino acids: CASSQVNFIGPGGELFF. DNA of the CDR3: TGCGCCAGCAGCCAAGTAAATTTTATCGGCCCGGGCGGGGAGCTGTTTTTT.

This sequence joins TRBV29-1 and TRBJ2-7; 7 bases agree with TRBD1. Germline assignment: CDR1 SQVTM and CDR2 ANQGSEA. This CDR3 has 10 amino acids. The trim removed 6 bases at V and 5 bases at J, leaving 1 base unmatched. The CDR3 sequence is CSVGTDEQYF. In DNA form, the CDR3 reads TGCAGCGTCGGGACAGACGAGCAGTACTTC.

The chain recombines TRBV6-4 with TRBJ2-3; the match to TRBD2 covers 8 bases. Unmatched junction bases numbered 6, after V lost 2 bases and J lost 8 bases. Germline-derived CDR1 and CDR2 are MRHNA and SNTAGT. The CDR3 is 14 residues long. Here the CDR3 reads CASSDRSREATQYF. CDR3 bases: TGTGCCAGCAGTGACCGTTCGCGGGAGGCTACGCAGTATTTT.

CDR3 in amino acids: CASRVTGGSTEAFF. The CDR3 DNA is TGTGCCAGCAGGGTTACAGGGGGGTCGACTGAAGCTTTCTTT. The gene calls are TRBV6-1 and TRBJ1-1, with 8 bases identical to TRBD1. The CDR3 runs to 14 residues. Per germline, CDR1 MNHNS and CDR2 SASEGT. With 6 bases clipped from V and 5 bases from J, the junction kept 8 bases outside the gene matches.